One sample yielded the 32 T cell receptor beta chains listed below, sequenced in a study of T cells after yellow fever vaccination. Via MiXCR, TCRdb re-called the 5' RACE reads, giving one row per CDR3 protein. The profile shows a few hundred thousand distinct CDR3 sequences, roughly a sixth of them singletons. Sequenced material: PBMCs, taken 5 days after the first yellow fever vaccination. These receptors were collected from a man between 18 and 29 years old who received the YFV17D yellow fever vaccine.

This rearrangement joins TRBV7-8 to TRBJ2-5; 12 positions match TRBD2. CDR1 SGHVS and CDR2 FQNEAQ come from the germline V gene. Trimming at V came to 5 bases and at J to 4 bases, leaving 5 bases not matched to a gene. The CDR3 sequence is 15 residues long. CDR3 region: CASSDLAGGTETQYF. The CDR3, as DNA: TGTGCCAGCAGCGACCTAGCGGGGGGGACAGAGACCCAGTACTTC.

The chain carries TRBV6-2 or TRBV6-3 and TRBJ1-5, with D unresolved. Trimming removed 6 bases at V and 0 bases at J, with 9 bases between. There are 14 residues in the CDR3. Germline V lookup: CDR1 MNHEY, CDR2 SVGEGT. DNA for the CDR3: TGTGCCAGCAGCCAGCAAAATAGCAATCAGCCCCAGCATTTT. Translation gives CASSQQNSNQPQHF.

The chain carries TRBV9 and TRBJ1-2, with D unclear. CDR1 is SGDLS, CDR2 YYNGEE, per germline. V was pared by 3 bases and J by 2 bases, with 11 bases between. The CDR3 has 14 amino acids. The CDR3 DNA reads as TGTGCCAGCAGCGAAGAGGTCGGGAACTATGGCTACACCTTC. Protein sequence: CASSEEVGNYGYTF.

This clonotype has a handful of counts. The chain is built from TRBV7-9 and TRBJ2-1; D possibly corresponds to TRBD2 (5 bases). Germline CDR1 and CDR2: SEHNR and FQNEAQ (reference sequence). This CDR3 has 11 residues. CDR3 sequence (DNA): TGTGTTGTTGGGAGCTACAATGAGCAGTTCTTC. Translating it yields CVVGSYNEQFF.

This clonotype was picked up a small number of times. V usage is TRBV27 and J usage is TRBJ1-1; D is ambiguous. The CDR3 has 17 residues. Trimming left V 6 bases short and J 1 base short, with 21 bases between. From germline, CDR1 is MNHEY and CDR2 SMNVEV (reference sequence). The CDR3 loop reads CASSVRILRGTNTEAFF. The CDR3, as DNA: TGTGCCAGCAGCGTGCGGATATTACGGGGTACGAACACTGAAGCTTTCTTT.

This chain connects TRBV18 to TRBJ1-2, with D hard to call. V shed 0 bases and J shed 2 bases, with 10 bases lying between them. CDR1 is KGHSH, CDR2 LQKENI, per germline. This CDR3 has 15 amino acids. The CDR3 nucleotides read TGTGCCAGCTCACCACCGTCAGGAACAAACTATGGCTACACCTTC. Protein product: CASSPPSGTNYGYTF. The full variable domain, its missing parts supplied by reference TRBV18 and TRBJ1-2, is NAGVMQNPRHLVRRRGQEARLRCSPMKGHSHVYWYRQLPEEGLKFMVYLQKENIIDESGMPKERFSAEFPKEGPSILRIQQVVRGDSAAYFCASSPPSGTNYGYTFGSGTRLTVV.

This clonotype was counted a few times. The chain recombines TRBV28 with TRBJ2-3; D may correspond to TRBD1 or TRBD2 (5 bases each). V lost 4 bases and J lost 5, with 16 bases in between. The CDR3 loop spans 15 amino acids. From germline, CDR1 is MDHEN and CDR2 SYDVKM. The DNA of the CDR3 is TGTGCCAGCAGTTACCGGGACCCCAGTCTAGATACGCAGTATTTT. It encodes CASSYRDPSLDTQYF. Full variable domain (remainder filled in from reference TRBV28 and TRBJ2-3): DVKVTQSSRYLVKRTGEKVFLECVQDMDHENMFWYRQDPGLGLRLIYFSYDVKMKEKGDIPEGYSVSREKKERFSLILESASTNQTSMYLCASSYRDPSLDTQYFGPGTRLTVL.

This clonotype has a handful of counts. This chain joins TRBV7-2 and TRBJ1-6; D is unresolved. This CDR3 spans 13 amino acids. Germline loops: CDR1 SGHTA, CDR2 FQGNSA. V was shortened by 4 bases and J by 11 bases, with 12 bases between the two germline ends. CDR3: CASSYILAAPLHF. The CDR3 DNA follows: TGTGCCAGCAGCTATATCCTGGCAGCACCCCTCCACTTT.

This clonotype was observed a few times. Here the CDR3 reads CASSLRAGGLLQETQYF. The CDR3 region has the DNA TGTGCCAGCAGTTTAAGGGCAGGGGGTCTTCTTCAAGAGACCCAGTACTTC. V usage is TRBV12-3 or TRBV12-4 and J usage is TRBJ2-5; TRBD1 matches 7 bases. The CDR3 is made up of 17 amino acids. After removal of 2 bases from V and 2 bases from J, the junction contained 11 bases not matched to a gene.

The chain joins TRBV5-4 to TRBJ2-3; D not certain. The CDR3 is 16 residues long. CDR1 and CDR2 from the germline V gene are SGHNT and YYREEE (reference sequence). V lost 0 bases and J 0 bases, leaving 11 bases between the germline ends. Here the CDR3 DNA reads TGTGCCAGCAGCTTGGGGCGAGGTTATAGCACAGATACGCAGTATTTT. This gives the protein CASSLGRGYSTDTQYF.

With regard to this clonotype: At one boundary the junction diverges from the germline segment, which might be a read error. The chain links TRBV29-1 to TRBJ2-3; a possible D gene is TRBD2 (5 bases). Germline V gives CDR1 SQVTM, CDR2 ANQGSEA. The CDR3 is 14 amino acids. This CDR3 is CSAEGQGGTDTQYF. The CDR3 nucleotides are TGCAGCGCTGAGGGTCAAGGAGGCACAGACACGCAGTATTTT.

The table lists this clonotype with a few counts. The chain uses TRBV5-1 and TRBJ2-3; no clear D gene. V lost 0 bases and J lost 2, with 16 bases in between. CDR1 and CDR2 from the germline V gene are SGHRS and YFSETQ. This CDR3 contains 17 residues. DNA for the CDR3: TGCGCCAGCAGCTTGGAGTTTGTCAACCGGGCCACAGATACGCAGTATTTT. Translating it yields CASSLEFVNRATDTQYF.

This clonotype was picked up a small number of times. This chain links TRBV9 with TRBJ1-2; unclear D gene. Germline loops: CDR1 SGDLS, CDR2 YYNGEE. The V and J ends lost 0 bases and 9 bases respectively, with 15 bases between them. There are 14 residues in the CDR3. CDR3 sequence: CASSVGDAGSSYTF. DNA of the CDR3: TGTGCCAGCAGCGTAGGGGATGCCGGCAGCAGCTACACCTTC.

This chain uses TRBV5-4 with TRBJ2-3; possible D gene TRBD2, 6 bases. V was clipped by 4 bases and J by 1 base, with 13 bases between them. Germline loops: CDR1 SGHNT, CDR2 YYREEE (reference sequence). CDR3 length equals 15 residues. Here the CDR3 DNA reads TGTGCCAGCAGCCGCTCGGGGGACGGCACAGATACGCAGTATTTT. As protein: CASSRSGDGTDTQYF. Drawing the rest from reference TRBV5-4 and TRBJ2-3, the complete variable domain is ETGVTQSPTHLIKTRGQQVTLRCSSQSGHNTVSWYQQALGQGPQFIFQYYREEENGRGNFPPRFSGLQFPNYSSELNVNALELDDSALYLCASSRSGDGTDTQYFGPGTRLTVL.

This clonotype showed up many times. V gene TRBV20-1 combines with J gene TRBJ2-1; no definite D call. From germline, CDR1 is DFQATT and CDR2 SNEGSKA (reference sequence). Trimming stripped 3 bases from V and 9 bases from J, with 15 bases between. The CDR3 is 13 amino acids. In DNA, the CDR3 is TGCAGTGCTAGTCTGTTAGGTTTCGGTGAGCAGTTCTTC. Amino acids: CSASLLGFGEQFF.

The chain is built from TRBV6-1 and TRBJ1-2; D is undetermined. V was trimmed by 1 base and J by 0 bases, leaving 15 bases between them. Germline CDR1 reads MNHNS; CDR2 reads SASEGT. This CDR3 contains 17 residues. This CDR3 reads CASSEVYGLSANYGYTF. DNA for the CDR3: TGTGCCAGCAGTGAAGTTTATGGCCTATCCGCTAACTATGGCTACACCTTC.

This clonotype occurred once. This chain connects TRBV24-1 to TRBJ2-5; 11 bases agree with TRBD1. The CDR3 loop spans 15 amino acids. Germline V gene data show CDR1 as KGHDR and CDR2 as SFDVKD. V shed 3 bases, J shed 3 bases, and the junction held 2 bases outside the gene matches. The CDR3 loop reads CATSDTGQGEETQYF. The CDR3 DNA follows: TGTGCCACCAGTGATACGGGACAGGGGGAAGAGACCCAGTACTTC.

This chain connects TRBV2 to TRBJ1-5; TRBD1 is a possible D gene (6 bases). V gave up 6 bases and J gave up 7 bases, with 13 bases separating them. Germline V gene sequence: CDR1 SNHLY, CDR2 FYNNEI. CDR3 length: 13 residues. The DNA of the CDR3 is TGTGCCAGCAGAAAGGGGGGCGGGCAGCCCCAGCATTTT. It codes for CASRKGGGQPQHF.

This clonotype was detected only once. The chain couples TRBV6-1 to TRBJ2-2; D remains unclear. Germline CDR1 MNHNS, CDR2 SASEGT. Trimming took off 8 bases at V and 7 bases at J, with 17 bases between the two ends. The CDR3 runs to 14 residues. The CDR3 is CASATATVGGELFF. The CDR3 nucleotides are TGTGCCAGCGCGACGGCTACTGTAGGCGGGGAGCTGTTTTTT.

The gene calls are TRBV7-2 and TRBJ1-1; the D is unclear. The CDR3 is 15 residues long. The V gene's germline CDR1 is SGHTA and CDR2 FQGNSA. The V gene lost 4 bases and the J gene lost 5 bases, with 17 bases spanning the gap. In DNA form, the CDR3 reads TGTGCCAGCAGCTCAACCCCGGGAGCGAGGACTGAAGCTTTCTTT. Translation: CASSSTPGARTEAFF. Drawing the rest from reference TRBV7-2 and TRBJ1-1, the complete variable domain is GAGVSQSPSNKVTEKGKDVELRCDPISGHTALYWYRQSLGQGLEFLIYFQGNSAPDKSGLPSDRFSAERTGGSVSTLTIQRTQQEDSAVYLCASSSTPGARTEAFFGQGTRLTVV.

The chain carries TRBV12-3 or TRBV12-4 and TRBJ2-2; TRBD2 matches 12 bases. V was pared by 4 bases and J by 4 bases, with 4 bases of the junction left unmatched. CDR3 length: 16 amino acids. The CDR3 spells CASSSPGLAGTGELFF. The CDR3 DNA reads TGTGCCAGCAGTTCCCCGGGACTAGCGGGCACCGGGGAGCTGTTTTTT.

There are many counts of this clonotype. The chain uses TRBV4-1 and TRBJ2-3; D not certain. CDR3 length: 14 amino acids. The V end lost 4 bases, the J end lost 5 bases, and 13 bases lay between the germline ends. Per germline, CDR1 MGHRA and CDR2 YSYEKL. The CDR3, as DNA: TGCGCCAGCAGCCGCCCTATTGGAAGAGATACGCAGTATTTT. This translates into CASSRPIGRDTQYF.

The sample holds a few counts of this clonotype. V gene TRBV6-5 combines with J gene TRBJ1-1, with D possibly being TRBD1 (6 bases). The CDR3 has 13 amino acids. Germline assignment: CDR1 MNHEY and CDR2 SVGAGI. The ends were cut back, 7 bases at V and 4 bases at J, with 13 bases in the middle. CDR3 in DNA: TGTGCCAGCACTTCAGGGGAGGGCACTGAAGCTTTCTTT. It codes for CASTSGEGTEAFF.

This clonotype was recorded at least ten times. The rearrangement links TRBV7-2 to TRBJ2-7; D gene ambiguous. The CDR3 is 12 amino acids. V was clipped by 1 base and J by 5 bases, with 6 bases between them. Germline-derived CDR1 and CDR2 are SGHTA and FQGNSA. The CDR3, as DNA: TGTGCCAGCAGCTTAGTTGGTCACGAGCAGTACTTC. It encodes CASSLVGHEQYF.

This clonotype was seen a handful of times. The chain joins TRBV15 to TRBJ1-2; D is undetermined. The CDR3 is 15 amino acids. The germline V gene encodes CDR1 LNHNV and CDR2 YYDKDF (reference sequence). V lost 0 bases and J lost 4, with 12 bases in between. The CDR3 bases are TGTGCCACCAGCAGAGATTTTGGAATAGCCTATGGCTACACCTTC. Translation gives CATSRDFGIAYGYTF.

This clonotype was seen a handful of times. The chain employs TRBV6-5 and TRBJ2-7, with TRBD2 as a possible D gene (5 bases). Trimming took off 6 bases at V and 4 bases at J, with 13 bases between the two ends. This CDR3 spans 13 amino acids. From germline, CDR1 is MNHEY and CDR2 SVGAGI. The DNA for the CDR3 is TGTGCCAGCAGCCCTCAACTAGGATACGAGCAGTACGTC. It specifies CASSPQLGYEQYV.

In DNA form, the CDR3 reads TGTGCCAGCAGCGCCAGGGCTAGCGGGGGTATTAATGAGCAGTTCTTC. It is translated as CASSARASGGINEQFF. The chain uses TRBV7-2 and TRBJ2-1; 10 nucleotides align to TRBD2. The length of the CDR3 is 16 residues. V shed 5 bases, J shed 7 bases, and the junction held 11 bases outside the gene matches. The V gene's germline CDR1 is SGHTA and CDR2 FQGNSA.

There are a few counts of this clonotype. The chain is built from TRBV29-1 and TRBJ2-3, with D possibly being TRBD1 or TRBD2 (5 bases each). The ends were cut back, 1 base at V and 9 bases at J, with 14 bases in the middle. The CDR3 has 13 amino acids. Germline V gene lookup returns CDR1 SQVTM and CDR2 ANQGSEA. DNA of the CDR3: TGCAGCGTTGAAGGTTCTCGAGGGGTGACGCAGTATTTT. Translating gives CSVEGSRGVTQYF.

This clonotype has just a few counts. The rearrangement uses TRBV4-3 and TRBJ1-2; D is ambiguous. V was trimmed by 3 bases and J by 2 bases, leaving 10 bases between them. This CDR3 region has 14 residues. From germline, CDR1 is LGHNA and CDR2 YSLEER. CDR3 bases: TGCGCCAGCAGCCAGACGGGGAGGAACTATGGCTACACCTTC. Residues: CASSQTGRNYGYTF.

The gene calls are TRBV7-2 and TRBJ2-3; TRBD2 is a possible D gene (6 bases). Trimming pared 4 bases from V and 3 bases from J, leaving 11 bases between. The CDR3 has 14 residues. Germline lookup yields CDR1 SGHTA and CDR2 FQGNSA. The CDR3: CASSSWSGTDTQYF. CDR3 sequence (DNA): TGTGCCAGCAGCTCCTGGAGCGGGACAGATACGCAGTATTTT.

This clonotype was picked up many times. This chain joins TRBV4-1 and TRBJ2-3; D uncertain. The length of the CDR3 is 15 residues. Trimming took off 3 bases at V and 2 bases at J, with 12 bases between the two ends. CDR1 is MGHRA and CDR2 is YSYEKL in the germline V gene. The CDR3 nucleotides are TGCGCCAGCAGCCAGGACGGGCCGCACACAGATACGCAGTATTTT. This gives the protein CASSQDGPHTDTQYF.

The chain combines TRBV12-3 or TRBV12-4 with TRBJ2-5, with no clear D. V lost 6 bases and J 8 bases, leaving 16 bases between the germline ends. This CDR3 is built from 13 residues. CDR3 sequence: CASSPGRWVTQYF. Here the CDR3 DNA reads TGTGCCAGCAGCCCCGGACGGTGGGTAACCCAGTACTTC.